This TCR beta chain was obtained from a study of OX40 agonist ivuxolimab in advanced cancers. As to this clone: Other DNA sequences in this specimen translate into the identical CDR3.

TCRdb keeps only in-frame clones here, not all; method: immunoSEQ multiplex PCR. Of almost 45,000 clones in the sample, roughly 90% were seen once. The receptor was derived from an adult with an advanced solid tumor such as melanoma, head and neck, liver or kidney cancer. This material consisted of CD4+ or CD8+ T cells sorted from blood, taken in a trial of the OX40 agonist ivuxolimab.

The CDR3 loop reads CASSLGRTEAFF. The CDR3 DNA sequence: TGTGCCAGCAGCTTAGGCAGAACTGAAGCTTTCTTT. The chain carries TRBV7-9 and TRBJ1-1; D ambiguous. CDR3 length: 12 amino acids. Germline V gene sequence: CDR1 SEHNR, CDR2 FQNEAQ (reference sequence). Trimming pared 1 base from V and 5 bases from J, leaving 5 bases between.